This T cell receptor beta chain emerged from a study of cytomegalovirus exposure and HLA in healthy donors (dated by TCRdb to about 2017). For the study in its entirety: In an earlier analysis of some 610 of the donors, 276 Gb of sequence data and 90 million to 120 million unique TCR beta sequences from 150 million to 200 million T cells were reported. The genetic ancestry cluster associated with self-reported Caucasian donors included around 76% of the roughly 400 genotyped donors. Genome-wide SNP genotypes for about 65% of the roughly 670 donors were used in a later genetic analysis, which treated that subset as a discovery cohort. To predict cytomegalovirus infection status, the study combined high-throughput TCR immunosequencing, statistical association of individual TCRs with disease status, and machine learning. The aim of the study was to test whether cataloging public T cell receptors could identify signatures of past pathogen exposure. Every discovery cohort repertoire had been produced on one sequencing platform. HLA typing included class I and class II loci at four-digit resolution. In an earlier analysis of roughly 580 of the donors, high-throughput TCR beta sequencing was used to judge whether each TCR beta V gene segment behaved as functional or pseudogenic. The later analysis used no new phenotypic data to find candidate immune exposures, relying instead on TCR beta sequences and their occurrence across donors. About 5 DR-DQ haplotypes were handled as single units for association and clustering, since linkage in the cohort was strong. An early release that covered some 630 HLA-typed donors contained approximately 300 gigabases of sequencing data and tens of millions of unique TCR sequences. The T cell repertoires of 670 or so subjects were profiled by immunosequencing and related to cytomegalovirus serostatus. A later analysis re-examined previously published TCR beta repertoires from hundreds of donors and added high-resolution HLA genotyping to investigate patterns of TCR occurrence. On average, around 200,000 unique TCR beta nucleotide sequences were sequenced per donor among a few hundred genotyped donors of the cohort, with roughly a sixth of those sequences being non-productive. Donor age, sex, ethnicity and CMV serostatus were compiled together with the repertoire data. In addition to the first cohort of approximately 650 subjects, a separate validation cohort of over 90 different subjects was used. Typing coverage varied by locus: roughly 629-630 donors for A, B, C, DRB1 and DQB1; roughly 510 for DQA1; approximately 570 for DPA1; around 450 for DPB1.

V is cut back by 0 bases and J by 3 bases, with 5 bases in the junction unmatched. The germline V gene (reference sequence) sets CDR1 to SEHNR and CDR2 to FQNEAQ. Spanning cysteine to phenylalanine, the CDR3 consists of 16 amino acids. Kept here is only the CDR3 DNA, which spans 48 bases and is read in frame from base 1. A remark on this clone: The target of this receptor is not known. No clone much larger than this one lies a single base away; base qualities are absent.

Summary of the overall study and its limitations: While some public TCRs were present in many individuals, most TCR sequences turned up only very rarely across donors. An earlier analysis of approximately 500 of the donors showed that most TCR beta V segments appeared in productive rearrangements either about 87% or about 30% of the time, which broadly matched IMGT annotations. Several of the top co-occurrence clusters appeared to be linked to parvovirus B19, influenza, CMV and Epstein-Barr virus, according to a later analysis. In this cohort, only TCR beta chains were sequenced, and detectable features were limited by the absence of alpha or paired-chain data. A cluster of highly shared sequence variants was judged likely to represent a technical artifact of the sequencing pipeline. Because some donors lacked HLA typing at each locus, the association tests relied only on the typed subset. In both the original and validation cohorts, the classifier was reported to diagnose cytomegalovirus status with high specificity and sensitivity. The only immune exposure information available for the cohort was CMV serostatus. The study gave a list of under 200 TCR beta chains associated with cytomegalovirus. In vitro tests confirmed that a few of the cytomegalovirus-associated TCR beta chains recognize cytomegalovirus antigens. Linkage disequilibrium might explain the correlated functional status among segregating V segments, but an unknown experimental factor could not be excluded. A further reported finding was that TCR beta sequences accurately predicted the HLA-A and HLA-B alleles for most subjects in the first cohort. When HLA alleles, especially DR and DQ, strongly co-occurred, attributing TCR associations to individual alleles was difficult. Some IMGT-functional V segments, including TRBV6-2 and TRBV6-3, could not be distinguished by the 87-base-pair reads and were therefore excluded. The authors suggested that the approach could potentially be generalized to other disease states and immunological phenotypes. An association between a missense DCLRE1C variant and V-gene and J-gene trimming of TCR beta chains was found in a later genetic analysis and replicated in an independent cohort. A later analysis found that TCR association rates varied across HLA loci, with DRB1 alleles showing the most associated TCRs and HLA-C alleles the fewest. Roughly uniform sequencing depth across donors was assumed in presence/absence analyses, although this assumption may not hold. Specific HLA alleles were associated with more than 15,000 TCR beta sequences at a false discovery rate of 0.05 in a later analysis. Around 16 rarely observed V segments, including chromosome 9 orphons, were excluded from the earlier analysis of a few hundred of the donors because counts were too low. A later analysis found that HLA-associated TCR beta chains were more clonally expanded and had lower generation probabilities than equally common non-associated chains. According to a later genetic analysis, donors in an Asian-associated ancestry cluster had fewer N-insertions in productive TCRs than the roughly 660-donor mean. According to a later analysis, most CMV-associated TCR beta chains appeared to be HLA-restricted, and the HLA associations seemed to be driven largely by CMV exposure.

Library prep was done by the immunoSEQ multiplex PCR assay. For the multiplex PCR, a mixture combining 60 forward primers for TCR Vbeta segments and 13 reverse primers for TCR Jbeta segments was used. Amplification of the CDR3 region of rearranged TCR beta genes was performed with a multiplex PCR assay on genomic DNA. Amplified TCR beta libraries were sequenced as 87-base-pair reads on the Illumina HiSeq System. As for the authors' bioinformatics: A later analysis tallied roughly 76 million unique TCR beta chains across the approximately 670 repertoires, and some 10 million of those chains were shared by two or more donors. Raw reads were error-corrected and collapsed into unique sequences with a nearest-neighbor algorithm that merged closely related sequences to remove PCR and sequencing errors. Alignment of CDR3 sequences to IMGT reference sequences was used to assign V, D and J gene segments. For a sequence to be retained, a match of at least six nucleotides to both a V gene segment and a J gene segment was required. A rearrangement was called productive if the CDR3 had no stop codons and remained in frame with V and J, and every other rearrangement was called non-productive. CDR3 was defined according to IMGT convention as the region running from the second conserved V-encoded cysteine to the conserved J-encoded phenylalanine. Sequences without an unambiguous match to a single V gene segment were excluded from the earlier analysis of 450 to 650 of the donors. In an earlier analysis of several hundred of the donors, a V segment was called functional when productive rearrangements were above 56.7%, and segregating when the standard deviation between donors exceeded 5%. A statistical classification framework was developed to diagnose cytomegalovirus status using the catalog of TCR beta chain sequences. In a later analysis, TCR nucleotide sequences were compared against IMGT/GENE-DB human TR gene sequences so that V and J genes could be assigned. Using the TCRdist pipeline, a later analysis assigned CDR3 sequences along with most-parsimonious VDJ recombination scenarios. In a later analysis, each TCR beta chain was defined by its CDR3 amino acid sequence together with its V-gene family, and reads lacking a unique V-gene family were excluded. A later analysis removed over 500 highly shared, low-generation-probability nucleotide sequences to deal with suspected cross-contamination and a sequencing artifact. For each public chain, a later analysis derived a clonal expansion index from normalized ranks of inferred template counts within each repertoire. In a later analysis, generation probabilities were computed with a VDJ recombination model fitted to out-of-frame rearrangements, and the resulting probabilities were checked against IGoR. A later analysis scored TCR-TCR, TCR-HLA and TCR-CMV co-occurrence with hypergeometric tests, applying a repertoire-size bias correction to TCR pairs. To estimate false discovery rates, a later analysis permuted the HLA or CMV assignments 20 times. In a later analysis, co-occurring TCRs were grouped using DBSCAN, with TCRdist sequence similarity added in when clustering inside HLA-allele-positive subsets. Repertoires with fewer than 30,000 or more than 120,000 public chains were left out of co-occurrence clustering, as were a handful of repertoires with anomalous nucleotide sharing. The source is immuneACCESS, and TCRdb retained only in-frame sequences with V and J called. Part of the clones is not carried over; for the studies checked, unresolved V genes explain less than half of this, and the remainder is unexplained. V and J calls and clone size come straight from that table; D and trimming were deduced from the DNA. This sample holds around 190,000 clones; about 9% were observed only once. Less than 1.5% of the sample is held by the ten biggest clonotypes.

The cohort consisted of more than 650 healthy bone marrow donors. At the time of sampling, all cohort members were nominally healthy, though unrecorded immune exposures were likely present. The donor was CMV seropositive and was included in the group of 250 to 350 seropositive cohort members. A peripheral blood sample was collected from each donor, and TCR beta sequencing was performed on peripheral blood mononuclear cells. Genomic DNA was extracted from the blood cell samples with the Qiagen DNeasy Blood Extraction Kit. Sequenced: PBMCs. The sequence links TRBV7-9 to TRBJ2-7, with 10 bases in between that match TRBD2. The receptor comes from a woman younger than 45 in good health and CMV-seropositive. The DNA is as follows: TGTGCCAGCAGCTTAGCGGGCGGACTAGCGGACTACGAGCAGTACTTC. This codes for CASSLAGGLADYEQYF.